The entry that follows covers one TCR beta chain sequence. The sample comes from a study of beta chain features in type 1 diabetes. Investigators reverse transcribed all isolated RNA, so they sequenced expressed TCRB transcripts. Profiled with immunoSEQ multiplex PCR; TCRdb holds only in-frame clones, not every one. Found here are 400,000 to 500,000 clones, about 15% of them singletons; the top ten hold 0.035% to 0.04%. This CDR3 is built from 13 residues. Germline loops: CDR1 PRHDT, CDR2 FYEKMQ (reference sequence). Trimming stripped 8 bases from V and 0 bases from J, with 10 bases between. The specimen sequenced was naive CD4+ T cells from blood. The sequence derives from a man aged 25-45 years in good health. The genes are TRBV13 and TRBJ2-5, with D unclear. CDR3 bases: TGTGCCAGCCGCCCGCCCAACCAAGAGACCCAGTACTTC. Translating gives CASRPPNQETQYF.